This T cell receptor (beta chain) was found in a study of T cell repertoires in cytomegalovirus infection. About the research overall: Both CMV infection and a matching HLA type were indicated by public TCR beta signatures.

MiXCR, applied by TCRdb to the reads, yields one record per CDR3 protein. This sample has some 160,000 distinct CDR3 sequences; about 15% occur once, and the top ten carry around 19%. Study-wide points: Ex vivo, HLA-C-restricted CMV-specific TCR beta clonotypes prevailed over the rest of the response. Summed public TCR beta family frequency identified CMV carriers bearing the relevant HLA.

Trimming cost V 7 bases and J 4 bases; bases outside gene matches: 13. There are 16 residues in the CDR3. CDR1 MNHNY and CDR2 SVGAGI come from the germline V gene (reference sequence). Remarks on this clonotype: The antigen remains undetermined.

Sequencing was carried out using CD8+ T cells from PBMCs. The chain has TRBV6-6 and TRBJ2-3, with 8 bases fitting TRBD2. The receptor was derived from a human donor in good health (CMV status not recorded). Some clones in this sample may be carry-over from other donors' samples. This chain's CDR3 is CASNPRASGSADTQYF. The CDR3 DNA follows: TGTGCCAGCAATCCTCGGGCTAGCGGGTCCGCAGATACGCAGTATTTT.